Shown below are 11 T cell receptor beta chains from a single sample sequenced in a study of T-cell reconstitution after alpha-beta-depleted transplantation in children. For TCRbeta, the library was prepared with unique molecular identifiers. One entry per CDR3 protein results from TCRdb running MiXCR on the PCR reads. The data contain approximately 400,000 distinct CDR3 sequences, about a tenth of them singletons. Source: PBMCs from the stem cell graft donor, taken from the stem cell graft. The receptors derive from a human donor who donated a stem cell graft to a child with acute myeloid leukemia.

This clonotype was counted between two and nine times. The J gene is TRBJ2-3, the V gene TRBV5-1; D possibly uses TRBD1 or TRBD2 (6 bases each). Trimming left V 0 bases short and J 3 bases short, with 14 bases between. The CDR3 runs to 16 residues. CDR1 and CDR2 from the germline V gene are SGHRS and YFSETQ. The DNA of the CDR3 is TGCGCCAGCAGCTTGGAGGGGGGTTTACGGACAGATACGCAGTATTTT. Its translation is CASSLEGGLRTDTQYF.

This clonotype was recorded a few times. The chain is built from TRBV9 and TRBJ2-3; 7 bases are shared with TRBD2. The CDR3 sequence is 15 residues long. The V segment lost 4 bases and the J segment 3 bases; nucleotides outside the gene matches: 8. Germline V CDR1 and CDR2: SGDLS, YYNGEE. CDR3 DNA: TGTGCCAGCAGCAGTGACGGGAGGTTAACAGATACGCAGTATTTT. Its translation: CASSSDGRLTDTQYF.

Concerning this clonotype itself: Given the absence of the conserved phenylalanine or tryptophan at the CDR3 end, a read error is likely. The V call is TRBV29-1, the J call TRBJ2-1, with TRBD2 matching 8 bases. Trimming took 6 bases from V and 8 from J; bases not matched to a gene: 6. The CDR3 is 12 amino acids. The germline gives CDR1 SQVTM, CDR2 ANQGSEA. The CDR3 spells CSVDQLADEQFL. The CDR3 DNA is TGCAGCGTCGATCAACTAGCGGATGAGCAGTTCTTG.

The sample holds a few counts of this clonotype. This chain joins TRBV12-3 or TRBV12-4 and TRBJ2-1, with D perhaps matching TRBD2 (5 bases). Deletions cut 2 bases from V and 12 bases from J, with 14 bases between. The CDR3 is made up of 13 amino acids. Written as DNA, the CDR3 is TGTGCCAGCAGTTTAATGGCTAGCAGGTGGCAGTTCTTC. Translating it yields CASSLMASRWQFF.

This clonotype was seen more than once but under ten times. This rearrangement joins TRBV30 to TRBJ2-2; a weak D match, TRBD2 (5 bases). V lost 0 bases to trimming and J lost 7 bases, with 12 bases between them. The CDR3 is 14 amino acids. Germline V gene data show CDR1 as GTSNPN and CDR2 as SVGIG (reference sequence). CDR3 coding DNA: TGTGCCTGGAGTGTATCGACGGGAATCGGGGAGCTGTTTTTT. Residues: CAWSVSTGIGELFF.

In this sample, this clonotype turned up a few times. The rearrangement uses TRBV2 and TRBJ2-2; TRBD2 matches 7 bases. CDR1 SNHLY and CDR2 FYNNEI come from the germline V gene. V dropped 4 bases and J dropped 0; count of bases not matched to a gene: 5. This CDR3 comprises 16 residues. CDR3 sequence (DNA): TGTGCCAGCAGTGTTCCCAGCGGGGCGAACACCGGGGAGCTGTTTTTT. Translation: CASSVPSGANTGELFF.

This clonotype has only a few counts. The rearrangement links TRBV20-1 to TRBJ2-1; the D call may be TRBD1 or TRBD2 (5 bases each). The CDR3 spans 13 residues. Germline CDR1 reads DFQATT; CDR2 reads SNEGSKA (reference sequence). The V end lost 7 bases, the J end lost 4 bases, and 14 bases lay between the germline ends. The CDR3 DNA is TGCAGTGTTTCTCCGGGACGGTACAATGAGCAGTTCTTC. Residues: CSVSPGRYNEQFF.

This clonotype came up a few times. The CDR3 DNA reads as TGTGCCAGCAGTTTACGGTTCCCAGCGGGAGGGAACAATGAGCAGTTCTTC. This sequence encodes CASSLRFPAGGNNEQFF. The rearrangement uses TRBV27 and TRBJ2-1, with 10 bases lining up with TRBD2. In germline, CDR1 is MNHEY, CDR2 SMNVEV (reference sequence). There are 17 residues in the CDR3. J lost 5 bases, V lost 2 bases, and 9 bases had no gene match.

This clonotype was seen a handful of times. The CDR3 nucleotides are TGCAGCGTTGGGCAGGAGGCCCTCTTGGGCGAGCAGTACTTC. It translates to CSVGQEALLGEQYF. This chain links TRBV29-1 with TRBJ2-7; TRBD2 might be the D (5 bases). V gave up 4 bases and J gave up 6 bases, with 19 bases separating them. CDR1 is SQVTM and CDR2 is ANQGSEA in the germline V gene. The CDR3 sequence is 14 residues long.

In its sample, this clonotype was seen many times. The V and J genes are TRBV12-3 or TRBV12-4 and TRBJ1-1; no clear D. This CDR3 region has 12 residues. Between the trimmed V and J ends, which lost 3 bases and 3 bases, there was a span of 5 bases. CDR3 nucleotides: TGTGCCAGCAGTTTCGCGGACACTGAAGCTTTCTTT. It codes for CASSFADTEAFF.

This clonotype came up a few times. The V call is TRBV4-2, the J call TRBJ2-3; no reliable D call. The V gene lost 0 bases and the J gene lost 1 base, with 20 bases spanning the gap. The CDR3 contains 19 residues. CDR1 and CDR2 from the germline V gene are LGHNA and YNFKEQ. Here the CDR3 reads CASSQDAPEVGLGTDTQYF. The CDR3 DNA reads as TGTGCCAGCAGCCAAGACGCACCTGAAGTTGGGTTGGGCACAGATACGCAGTATTTT.